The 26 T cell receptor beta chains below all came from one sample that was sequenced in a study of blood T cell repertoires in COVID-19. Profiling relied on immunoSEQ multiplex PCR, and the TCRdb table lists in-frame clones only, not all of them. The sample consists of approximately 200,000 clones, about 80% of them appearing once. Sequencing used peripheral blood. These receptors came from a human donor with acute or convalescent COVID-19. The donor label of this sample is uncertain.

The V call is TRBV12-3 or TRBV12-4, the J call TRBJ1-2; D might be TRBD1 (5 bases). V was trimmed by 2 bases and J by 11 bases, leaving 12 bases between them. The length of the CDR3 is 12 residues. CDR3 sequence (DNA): TGTGCCAGCAGTTTACAGGGCCGGAGTTACACCTTC. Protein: CASSLQGRSYTF.

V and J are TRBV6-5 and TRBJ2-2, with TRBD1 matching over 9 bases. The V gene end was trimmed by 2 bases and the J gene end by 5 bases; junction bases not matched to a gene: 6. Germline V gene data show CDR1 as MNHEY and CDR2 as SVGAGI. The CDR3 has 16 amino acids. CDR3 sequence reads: CASSYPGTGRTGELFF. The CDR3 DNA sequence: TGTGCCAGCAGTTACCCAGGGACAGGGCGGACCGGGGAGCTGTTTTTT.

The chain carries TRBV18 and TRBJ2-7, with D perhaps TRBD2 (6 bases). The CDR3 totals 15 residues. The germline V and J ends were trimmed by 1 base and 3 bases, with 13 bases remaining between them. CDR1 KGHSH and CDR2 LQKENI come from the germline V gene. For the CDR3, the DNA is TGTGCCAGCTCACCACAACATCGGGAGCTCTACGAGCAGTACTTC. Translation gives CASSPQHRELYEQYF.

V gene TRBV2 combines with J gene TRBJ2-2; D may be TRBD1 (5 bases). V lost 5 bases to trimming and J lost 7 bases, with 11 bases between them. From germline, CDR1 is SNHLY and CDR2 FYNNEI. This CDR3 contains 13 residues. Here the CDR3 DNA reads TGTGCCAGCAGTTCCCAGGGCCGCGGGGAGCTGTTTTTT. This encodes CASSSQGRGELFF.

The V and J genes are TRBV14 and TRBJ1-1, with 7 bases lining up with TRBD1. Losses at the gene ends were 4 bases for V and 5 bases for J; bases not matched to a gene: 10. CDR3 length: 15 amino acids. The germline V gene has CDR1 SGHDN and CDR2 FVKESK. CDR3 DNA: TGTGCCAGCAGCCTGAACAGGGGAAGGGAGACTGAAGCTTTCTTT. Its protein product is CASSLNRGRETEAFF.

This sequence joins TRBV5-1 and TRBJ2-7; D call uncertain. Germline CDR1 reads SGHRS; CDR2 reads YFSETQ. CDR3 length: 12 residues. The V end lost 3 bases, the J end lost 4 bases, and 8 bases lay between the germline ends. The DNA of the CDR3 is TGCGCCAGCAGCTCCTCCTTATACGAGCAGTACTTC. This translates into CASSSSLYEQYF.

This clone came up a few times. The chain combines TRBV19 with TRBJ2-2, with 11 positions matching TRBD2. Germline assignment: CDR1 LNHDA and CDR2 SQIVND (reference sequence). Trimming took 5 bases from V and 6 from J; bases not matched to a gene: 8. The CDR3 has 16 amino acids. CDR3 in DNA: TGTGCCAGTAGTCAACTAGCGGGAGCTTTCGCCGGGGAGCTGTTTTTT. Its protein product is CASSQLAGAFAGELFF.

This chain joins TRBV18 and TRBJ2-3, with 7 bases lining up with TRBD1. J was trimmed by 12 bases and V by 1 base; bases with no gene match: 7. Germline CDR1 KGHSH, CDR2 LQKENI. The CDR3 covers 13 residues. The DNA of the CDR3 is TGTGCCAGCTCACCACTGGAGACAGGGAACCAGTATTTT. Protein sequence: CASSPLETGNQYF.

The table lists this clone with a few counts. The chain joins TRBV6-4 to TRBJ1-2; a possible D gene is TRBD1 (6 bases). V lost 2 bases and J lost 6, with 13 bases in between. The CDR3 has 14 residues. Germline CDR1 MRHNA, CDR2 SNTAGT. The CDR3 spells CASSDGETGDGYTF. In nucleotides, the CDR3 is TGTGCCAGCAGTGACGGTGAGACAGGAGATGGCTACACCTTC.

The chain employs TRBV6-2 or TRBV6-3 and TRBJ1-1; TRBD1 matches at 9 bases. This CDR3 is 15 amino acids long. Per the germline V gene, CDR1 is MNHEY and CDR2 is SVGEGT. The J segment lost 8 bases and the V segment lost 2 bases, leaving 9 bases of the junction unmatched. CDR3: CASSYPVGQGFEAFF. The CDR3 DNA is TGTGCCAGCAGTTACCCGGTCGGACAGGGGTTCGAAGCTTTCTTT.

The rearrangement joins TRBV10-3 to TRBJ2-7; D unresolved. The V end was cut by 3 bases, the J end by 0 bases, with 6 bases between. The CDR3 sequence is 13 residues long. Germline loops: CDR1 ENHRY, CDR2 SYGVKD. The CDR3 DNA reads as TGTGCCATCAGTGAAACTTCCTCCTACGAGCAGTACTTC. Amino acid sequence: CAISETSSYEQYF.

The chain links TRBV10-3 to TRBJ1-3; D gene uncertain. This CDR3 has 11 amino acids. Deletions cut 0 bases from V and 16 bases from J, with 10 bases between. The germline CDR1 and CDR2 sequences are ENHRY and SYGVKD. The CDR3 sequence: CAISESSSPYF. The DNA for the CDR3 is TGTGCCATCAGTGAGTCGTCTTCCCCCTATTTT.

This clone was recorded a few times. The CDR3: CASSLRGQETQYF. The CDR3 nucleotides are TGTGCCAGCAGCCTGAGGGGGCAAGAGACCCAGTACTTC. The J gene is TRBJ2-5, the V gene TRBV13; possible D gene TRBD1, 6 bases. The V gene's germline CDR1 is PRHDT and CDR2 FYEKMQ (reference sequence). The CDR3 runs to 13 residues. The V and J ends lost 5 bases and 2 bases respectively, with 9 bases between them.

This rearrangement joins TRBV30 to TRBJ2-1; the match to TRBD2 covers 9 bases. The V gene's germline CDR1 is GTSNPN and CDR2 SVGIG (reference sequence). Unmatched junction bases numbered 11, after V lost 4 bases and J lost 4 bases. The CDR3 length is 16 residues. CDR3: CAWTFSGSPLYNEQFF. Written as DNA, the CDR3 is TGTGCCTGGACCTTTAGCGGGAGTCCCCTTTACAATGAGCAGTTCTTC.

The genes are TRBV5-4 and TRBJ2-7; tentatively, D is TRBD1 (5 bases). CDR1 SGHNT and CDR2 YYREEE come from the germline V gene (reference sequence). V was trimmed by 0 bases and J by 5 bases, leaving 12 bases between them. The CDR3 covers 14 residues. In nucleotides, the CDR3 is TGTGCCAGCAGCTTGGGGGGCGCTTCCCACGAGCAGTACTTC. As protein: CASSLGGASHEQYF.

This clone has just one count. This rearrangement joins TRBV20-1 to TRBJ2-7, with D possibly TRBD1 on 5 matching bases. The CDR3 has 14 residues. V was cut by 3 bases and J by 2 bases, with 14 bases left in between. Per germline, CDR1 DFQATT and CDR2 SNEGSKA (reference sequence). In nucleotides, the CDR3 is TGCAGTGCTAGTAGGGCAGGGCCTACCTACGAGCAGTACTTC. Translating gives CSASRAGPTYEQYF.

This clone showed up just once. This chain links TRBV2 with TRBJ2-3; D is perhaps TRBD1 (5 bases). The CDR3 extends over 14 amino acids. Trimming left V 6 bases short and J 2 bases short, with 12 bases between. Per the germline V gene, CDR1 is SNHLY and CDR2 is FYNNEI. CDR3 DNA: TGTGCCAGCAGGACGGACACTACCACAGATACGCAGTATTTT. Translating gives CASRTDTTTDTQYF. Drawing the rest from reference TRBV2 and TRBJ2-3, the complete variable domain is EPEVTQTPSHQVTQMGQEVILRCVPISNHLYFYWYRQILGQKVEFLVSFYNNEISEKSEIFDDQFSVERPDGSNFTLKIRSTKLEDSAMYFCASRTDTTTDTQYFGPGTRLTVL.

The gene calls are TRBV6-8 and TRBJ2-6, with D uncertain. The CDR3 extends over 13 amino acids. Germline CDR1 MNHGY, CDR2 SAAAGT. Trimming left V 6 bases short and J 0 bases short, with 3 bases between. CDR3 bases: TGTGCCAGCAGCTTCTCTGGGGCCAACGTCCTGACTTTC. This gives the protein CASSFSGANVLTF.

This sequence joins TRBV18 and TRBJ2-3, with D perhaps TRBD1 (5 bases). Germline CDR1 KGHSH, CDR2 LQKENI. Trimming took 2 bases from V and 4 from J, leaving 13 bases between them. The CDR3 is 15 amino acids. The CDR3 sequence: CASSPTVGRADTQYF. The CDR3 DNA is TGTGCCAGCTCACCAACGGTGGGGCGCGCAGATACGCAGTATTTT.

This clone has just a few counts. CDR3 region: CASSDGEAYGYTF. The DNA of the CDR3 is TGTGCCAGCAGTGACGGGGAGGCCTATGGCTACACCTTC. The chain employs TRBV2 and TRBJ1-2; D unresolved. The CDR3 is 13 residues long. Trimming cost V 3 bases and J 4 bases, with 9 bases left between them. Germline V lookup: CDR1 SNHLY, CDR2 FYNNEI. The full variable domain, in which reference TRBV2 and TRBJ1-2 provide the parts outside the CDR3, is EPEVTQTPSHQVTQMGQEVILRCVPISNHLYFYWYRQILGQKVEFLVSFYNNEISEKSEIFDDQFSVERPDGSNFTLKIRSTKLEDSAMYFCASSDGEAYGYTFGSGTRLTVV.

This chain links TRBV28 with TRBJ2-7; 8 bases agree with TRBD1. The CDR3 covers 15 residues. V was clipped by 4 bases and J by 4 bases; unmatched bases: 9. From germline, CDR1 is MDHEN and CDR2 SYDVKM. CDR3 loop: CASSSTGQGPYEQYF. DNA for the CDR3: TGTGCCAGCAGTTCGACAGGACAGGGACCATACGAGCAGTACTTC.

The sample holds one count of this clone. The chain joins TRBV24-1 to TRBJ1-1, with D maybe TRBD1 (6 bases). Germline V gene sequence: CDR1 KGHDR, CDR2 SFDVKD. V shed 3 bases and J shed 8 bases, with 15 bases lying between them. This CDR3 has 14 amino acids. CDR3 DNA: TGTGCCACCAGTGATCCCGCAGTAGGGGGAGAAGCTTTCTTT. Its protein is CATSDPAVGGEAFF.

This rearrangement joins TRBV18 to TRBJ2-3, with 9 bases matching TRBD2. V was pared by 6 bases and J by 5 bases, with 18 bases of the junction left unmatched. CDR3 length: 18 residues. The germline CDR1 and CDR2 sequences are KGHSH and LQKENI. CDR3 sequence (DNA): TGTGCCAGCTCCGACCTCGGATTCAGCGGGAGGAGCGGAGATACGCAGTATTTT. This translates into CASSDLGFSGRSGDTQYF. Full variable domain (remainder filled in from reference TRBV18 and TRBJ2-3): NAGVMQNPRHLVRRRGQEARLRCSPMKGHSHVYWYRQLPEEGLKFMVYLQKENIIDESGMPKERFSAEFPKEGPSILRIQQVVRGDSAAYFCASSDLGFSGRSGDTQYFGPGTRLTVL.

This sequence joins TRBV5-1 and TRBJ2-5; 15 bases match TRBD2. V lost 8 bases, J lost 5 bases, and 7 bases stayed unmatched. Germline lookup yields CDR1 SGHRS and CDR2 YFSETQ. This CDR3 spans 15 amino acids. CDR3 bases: TGCGCCAGTTGCCCTGGGACTAGCGGGAGGGAGACCCAGTACTTC. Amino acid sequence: CASCPGTSGRETQYF.

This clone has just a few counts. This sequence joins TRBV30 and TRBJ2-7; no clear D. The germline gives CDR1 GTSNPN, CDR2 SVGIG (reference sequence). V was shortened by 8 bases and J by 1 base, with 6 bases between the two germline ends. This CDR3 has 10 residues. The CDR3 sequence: CAHGSYEQYF. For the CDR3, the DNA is TGTGCCCACGGGTCCTACGAGCAGTACTTC.

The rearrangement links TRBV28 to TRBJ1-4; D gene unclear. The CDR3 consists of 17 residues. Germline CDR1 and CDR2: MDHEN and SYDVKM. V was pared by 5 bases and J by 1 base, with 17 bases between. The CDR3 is CASSPIAGFLTNEKLFF. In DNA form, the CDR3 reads TGTGCCAGCAGTCCAATCGCAGGTTTTCTAACTAATGAAAAACTGTTTTTT.